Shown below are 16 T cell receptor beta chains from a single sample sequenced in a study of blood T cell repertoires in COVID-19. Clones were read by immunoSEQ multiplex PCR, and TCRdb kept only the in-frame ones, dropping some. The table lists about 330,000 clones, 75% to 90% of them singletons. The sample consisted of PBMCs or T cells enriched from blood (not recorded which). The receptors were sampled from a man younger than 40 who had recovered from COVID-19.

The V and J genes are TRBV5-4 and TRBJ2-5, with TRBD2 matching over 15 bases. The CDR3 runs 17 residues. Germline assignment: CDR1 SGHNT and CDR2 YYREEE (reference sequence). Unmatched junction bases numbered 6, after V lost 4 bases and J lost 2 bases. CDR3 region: CASSPGTSGGLQETQYF. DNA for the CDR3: TGTGCCAGCAGCCCCGGGACTAGCGGGGGGCTTCAAGAGACCCAGTACTTC. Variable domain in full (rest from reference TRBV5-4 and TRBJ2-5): ETGVTQSPTHLIKTRGQQVTLRCSSQSGHNTVSWYQQALGQGPQFIFQYYREEENGRGNFPPRFSGLQFPNYSSELNVNALELDDSALYLCASSPGTSGGLQETQYFGPGTRLLVL.

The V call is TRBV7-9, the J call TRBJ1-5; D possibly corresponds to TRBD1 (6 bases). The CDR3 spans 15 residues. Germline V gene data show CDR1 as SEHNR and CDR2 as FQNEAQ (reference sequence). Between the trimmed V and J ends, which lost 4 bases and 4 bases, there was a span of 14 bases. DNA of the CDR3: TGTGCCAGCAGCTACAGGGAAGTTAGGAATCAGCCCCAGCATTTT. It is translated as CASSYREVRNQPQHF.

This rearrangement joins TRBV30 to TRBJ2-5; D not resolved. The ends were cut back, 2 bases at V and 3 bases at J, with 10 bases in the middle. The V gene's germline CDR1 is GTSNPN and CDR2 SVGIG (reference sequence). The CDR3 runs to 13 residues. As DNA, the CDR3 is TGTGCCTGGAGTAAGCTCGTCAAAGAGACCCAGTACTTC. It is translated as CAWSKLVKETQYF.

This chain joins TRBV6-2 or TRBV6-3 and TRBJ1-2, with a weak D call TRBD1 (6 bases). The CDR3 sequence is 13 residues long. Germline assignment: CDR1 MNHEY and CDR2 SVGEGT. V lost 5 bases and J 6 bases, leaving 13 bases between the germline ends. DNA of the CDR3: TGTGCCAGCAGTCCCCGGACAGAAGATGGCTACACCTTC. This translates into CASSPRTEDGYTF.

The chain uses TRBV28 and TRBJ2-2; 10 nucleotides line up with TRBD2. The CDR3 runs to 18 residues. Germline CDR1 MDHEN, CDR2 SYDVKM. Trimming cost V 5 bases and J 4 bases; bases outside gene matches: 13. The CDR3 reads CASSLLGSGGFSTGELFF. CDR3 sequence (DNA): TGTGCCAGCAGTCTCCTAGGTAGCGGGGGGTTTAGCACCGGGGAGCTGTTTTTT.

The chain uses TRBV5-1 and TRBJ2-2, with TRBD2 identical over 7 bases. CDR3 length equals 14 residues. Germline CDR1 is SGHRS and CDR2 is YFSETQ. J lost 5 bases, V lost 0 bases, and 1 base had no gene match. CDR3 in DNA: TGCGCCAGCAGCTTGGAGCGGGGAACCGGGGAGCTGTTTTTT. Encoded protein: CASSLERGTGELFF.

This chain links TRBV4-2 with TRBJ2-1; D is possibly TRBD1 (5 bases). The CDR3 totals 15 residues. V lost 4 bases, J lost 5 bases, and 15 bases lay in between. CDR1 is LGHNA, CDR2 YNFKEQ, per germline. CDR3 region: CASSPDDGAHNEQFF. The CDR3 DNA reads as TGTGCCAGCAGCCCTGATGATGGGGCTCACAATGAGCAGTTCTTC.

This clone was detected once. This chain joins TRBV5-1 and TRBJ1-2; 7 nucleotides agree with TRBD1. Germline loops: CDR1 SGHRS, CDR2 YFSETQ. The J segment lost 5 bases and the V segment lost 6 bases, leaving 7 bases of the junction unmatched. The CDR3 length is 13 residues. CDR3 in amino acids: CASTPGQSYGYTF. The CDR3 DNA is TGCGCCAGCACCCCGGGACAGTCTTATGGCTACACCTTC.

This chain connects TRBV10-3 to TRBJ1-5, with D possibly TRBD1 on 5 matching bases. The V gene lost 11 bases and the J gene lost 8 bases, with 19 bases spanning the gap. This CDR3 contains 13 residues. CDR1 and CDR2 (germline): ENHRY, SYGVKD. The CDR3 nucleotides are TGTGCCTCCCAGTCGGGGGGTGGGGAGCCCCAGCATTTT. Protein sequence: CASQSGGGEPQHF.

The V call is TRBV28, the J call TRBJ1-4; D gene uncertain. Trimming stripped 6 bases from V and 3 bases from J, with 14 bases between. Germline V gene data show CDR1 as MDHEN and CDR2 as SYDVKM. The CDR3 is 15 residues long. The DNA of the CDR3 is TGTGCCAGCAGGATACCAACGGGATCTAATGAAAAACTGTTTTTT. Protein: CASRIPTGSNEKLFF.

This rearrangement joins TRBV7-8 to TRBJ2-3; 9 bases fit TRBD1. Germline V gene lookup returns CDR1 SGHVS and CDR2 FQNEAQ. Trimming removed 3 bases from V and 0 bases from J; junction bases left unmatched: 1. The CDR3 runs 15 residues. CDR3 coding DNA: TGTGCCAGCAGCTTTGGACAGGGGAGCACAGATACGCAGTATTTT. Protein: CASSFGQGSTDTQYF.

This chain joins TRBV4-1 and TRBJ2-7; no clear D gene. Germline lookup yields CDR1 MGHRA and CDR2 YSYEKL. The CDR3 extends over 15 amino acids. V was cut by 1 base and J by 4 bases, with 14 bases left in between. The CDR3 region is CASSQGVARVYEQYF. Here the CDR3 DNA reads TGCGCCAGCAGCCAAGGGGTAGCTCGGGTGTACGAGCAGTACTTC.

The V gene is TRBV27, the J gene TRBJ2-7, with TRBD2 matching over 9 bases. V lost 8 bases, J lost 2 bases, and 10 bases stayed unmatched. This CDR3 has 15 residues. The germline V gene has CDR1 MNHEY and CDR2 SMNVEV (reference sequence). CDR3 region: CASLGKRGVTYEQYF. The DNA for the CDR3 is TGTGCCAGCCTGGGTAAGCGGGGGGTCACCTACGAGCAGTACTTC.

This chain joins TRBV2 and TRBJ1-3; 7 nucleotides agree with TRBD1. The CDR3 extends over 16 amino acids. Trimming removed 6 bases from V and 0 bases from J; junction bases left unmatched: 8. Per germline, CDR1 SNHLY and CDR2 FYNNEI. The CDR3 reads CASRGSTGRSGNTIYF. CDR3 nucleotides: TGTGCCAGCAGGGGGTCGACAGGGCGCTCTGGAAACACCATATATTTT. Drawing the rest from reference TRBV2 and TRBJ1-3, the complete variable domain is EPEVTQTPSHQVTQMGQEVILRCVPISNHLYFYWYRQILGQKVEFLVSFYNNEISEKSEIFDDQFSVERPDGSNFTLKIRSTKLEDSAMYFCASRGSTGRSGNTIYFGEGSWLTVV.

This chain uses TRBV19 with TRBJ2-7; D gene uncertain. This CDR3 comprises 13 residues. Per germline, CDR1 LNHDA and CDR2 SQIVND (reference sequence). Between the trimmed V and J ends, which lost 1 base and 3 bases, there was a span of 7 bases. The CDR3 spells CASSIAPLYEQYF. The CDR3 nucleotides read TGTGCCAGTAGTATAGCCCCTCTCTACGAGCAGTACTTC.

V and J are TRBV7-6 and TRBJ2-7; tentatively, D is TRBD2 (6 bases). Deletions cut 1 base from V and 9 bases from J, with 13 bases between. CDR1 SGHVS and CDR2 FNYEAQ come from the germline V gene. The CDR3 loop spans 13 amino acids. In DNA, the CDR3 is TGTGCCAGCAGCTTAGGGGGACTCCCTGGGCAGTACTTC. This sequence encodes CASSLGGLPGQYF.